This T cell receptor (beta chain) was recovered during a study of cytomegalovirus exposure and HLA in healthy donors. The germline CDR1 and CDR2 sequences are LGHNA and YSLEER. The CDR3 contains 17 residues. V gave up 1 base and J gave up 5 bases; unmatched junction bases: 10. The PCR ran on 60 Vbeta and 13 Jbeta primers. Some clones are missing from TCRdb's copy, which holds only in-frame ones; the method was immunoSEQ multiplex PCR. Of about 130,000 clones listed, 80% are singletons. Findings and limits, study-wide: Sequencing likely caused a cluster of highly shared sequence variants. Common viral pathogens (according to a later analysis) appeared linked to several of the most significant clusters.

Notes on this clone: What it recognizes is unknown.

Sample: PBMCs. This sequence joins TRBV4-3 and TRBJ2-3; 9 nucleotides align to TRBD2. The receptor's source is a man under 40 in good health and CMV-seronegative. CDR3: CASSQGIISGRQDTQYF. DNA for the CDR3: TGCGCCAGCAGCCAAGGAATTATTAGCGGGAGACAAGATACGCAGTATTTT.